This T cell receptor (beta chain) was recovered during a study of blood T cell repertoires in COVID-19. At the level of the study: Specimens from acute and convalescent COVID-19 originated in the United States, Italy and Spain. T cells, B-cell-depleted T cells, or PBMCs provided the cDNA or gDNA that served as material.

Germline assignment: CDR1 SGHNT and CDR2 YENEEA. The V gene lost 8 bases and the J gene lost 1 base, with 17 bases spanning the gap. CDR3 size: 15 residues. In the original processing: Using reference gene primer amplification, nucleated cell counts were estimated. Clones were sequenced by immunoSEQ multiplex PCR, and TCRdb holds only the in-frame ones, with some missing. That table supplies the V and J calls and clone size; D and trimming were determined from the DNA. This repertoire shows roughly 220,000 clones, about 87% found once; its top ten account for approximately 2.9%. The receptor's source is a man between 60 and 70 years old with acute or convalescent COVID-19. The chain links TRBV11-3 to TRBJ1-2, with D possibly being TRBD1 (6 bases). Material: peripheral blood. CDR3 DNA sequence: TGTGCCAGCCCTACCGGGACACCCCATAACTATGGCTACACCTTC. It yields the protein CASPTGTPHNYGYTF.